This TCR beta chain was recorded in a study of post-analysis software for immune sequencing data. Notes on the study in general: With TRBV5-6, TRBV5-1 and TRBV20-1 included, about five TRBV segments were more frequent in patients than in controls. Relative to controls, patients with multiple sclerosis showed significantly lower normalized Chao1 diversity.

The library was made from cDNA and included unique molecular identifiers. With roughly 0.85 to 11 million T cells as the source, a few hundred thousand cDNA molecules resulted. One entry per CDR3 protein results from TCRdb running MiXCR on the PCR reads. The table lists 380,000 or so distinct CDR3 sequences, approximately 38% of them singletons. Germline CDR1 and CDR2: MNHEY and SVGAGI. This CDR3 region has 13 residues. V was cut by 2 bases and J by 7 bases, with 11 bases left in between. This clonotype showed up just a few times. Antigen: not known. The sequenced sample consisted of blood. The chain has TRBV6-5 and TRBJ1-1; weak D call: TRBD1 (6 bases). The TCR comes from a girl aged 5-17 years with multiple sclerosis. The CDR3 is CASSYTQGFEAFF. Here the CDR3 DNA reads TGTGCCAGCAGTTACACACAGGGCTTTGAAGCTTTCTTT.